The rows below give T cell receptor beta chains drawn from one sample of a study of regulatory T cells in long-lasting Graves disease. TCRdb reprocessed the multiplex PCR reads with MiXCR, giving one entry per CDR3 protein. The sample has about 310,000 distinct CDR3 sequences, approximately 20% seen once. The specimen was peripheral blood mononuclear cells (PBMCs), collected when the disease was refractory, from a patient treated with antithyroid drugs. These receptors were collected from a female donor with Graves disease. Each CDR3 is given with its conserved first and last residue.

len | v_gene | CDR3aa
14 | TRBV20-1 | CGASDASGANVLTF
14 | TRBV27 | CASSLSGGLREQYF
19 | TRBV15 | CATSRWTSGPLSSYNEQFF
13 | TRBV27 | CASRGTANYGYTF
16 | TRBV27 | CASKSIPGQRFYEQYF
13 | TRBV7-9 | CASSSTTGPEQYF
17 | TRBV5-8 | CASSAPGTSGHTGELFF
17 | TRBV28 | CASSRGLAVYLTGELFF
13 | TRBV29-1 | CSVPGPFQETQYF
16 | TRBV18 | CASSPSGTELYNEQFF
13 | TRBV3-1 | CASSLYGGYGYTF
14 | TRBV12-3/TRBV12-4 | CASSSGLGADTQYF
13 | TRBV6-5 | CASSYSINAEAFF
14 | TRBV20-1 | CSAVQVTGANVLTF
17 | TRBV3-1 | CASSQEAAGGAKNIQYF
14 | TRBV18 | CASSGDRAVETQYF
12 | TRBV11-2 | CASSFESYEQYF
13 | TRBV12-3/TRBV12-4 | CASRDRNYEKLFF
16 | TRBV6-5 | CASSYLGLTNTGELFF
12 | TRBV29-1 | CSAVRQNTEAFF
12 | TRBV29-1 | CSAPVDTGELFF
15 | TRBV7-8 | CASSLTGERNGELFF
16 | TRBV7-2 | CASSLGAGAGANVLTF
10 | TRBV12-3/TRBV12-4 | CASMGVKLFF
14 | TRBV7-9 | CASSSTGYRWEAFF
16 | TRBV6-2/TRBV6-3 | CASSSFSGRPDNEQFF
13 | TRBV19 | CASSISRPRGHTF
17 | TRBV4-1 | CASSQVEGGTVRQPQHF
14 | TRBV28 | CASSPSGVNTEAFF
16 | TRBV20-1 | CSARDGLGQGWQPQHF
13 | TRBV7-3 | CASSLDGPGELFF
14 | TRBV20-1 | CSAPSGANTGELFF
12 | TRBV27 | CASSPVGGPLHF
16 | TRBV11-2 | CASSSFGTRGSNEQFF
13 | TRBV27 | CASSSLDTYEQYF
15 | TRBV28 | CASSLSGQGNTEAFF
13 | TRBV6-1 | CASRAPGASPLHF
15 | TRBV5-1 | CASSAPDLVNTEAFF
17 | TRBV9 | CASSAGQGHLANYGYTF
13 | TRBV20-1 | CSAKGTGNYEQYF
13 | TRBV9 | CASSVVWNTEAFF
16 | TRBV5-1 | CASSFSLDSPLNEQYF
14 | TRBV25-1 | CASSPGQEPYEQYF
13 | TRBV29-1 | CSARGEGAAGQYF
14 | TRBV12-3/TRBV12-4 | CASSFHTSSYEQYF
16 | TRBV7-9 | CASSPPLVSQGETQYF
15 | TRBV2 | CASSDLGRNTGELFF
13 | TRBV7-2 | CASSWGETYEQYF
14 | TRBV7-2 | CASSLGDRASEQYF